This note documents a single T cell receptor (beta chain) sequence. Its antigen remains unidentified. Base qualities are not recorded, but no much larger clone differs from it by a single base. These data are taken from a study of shared clonotypes between healthy human individuals (dated by TCRdb to between 2020 and 2021). For the wider study: The cohort comprised a couple of women and three men aged 18 to 49 years. Different laboratories and diverse techniques were used to prepare libraries and sequence TCR repertoires, to increase sequencing depth and limit assay-specific biases. The study deeply sequenced blood TCR repertoires of 5 or 6 healthy adults to estimate repertoire size and the extent of clonotype sharing between individuals. Each donor's leukapheresis produced roughly between roughly 0.85 and 10 billion PBMCs.

Ends trimmed: V by 8 bases, J by 5 bases; bases unmatched to a gene: 10. The germline V gene specifies SGHDN as CDR1 and FVKESK as CDR2. The CDR3 runs 15 amino acids, cysteine and phenylalanine included. This entry keeps only the CDR3 DNA: 45 bases, framed from base 1. Overall results and qualifications from the work: The genetic and exposure-history diversity represented was limited by the small number of donors. Sampling was restricted to blood, and TCR repertoires in tissues likely differ from the TCR repertoires found in blood. Pairwise subsampling led to the expectation that sequencing depth would affect the degree of clonotype sharing among donors.

The donors were healthy, HIV-negative adults who had no recently reported acute infections or vaccinations. All donors were Caucasian adults living in Nashville, Tennessee, USA. For unsorted samples, about 87 million PBMCs were counted, and genomic DNA was extracted using the QIAamp DNA Blood Mini kit. Blood was collected by leukapheresis, and PBMCs were isolated by Ficoll-Histopaque density gradient centrifugation and then cryopreserved in liquid nitrogen vapor phase. Using the deep immunoSEQ assay, TCR CDR3 regions were amplified from genomic DNA by multiplex PCR. Extracted genomic DNA from each cell subset was distributed evenly across all wells of several immunoSEQ 96-well plates, and each plate was treated as a replicate. For unsorted PBMC, each replicate PCR was loaded with 250 to 300 ng genomic DNA, equivalent to tens of thousands of T cell genomes. Unsorted PBMC genomic DNA was sequenced across ten immunoSEQ deep assay plates. Purified libraries were quantified with a Qubit 3.0 fluorometer, sized on a Bioanalyzer 2100, and re-quantified with the KAPA Library Quantification kit. A separate single-read 150-cycle Illumina NextSeq 550 flow cell was used to sequence each immunoSEQ 96-well plate. In the paper's pipeline: Because only junctional sequences without quality scores were contained in the immunoSEQ output, filtering matching that applied to full-length reads could not be performed. To assign V/J genes and CDR3, sequences were annotated using PyIR, a Python wrapper for IgBLAST v1.9, with IMGT germline references. Any read was removed if the V/J assignment was weak (E-value above 1e-6), the CDR3 was missing, or the read contained stop codons, out-of-frame junctions, or ambiguous translated residues. V3J clonotypes were defined by identical inferred V gene, J gene, and CDR3 amino acid sequence. The percentage overlap between two repertoires was calculated by dividing the number of shared unique clonotypes by the size of the smaller repertoire. Three approaches were used to assess repertoire richness: RTK rarefaction, the Chao1 estimator, and Recon v2.1 estimates of unobserved clonotypes. The clones in this table, taken by TCRdb from immuneACCESS, are in-frame only. Not every clone is retained; where verified, under half of the shortfall comes from an unresolved V gene, and the cause of the rest is unknown. V and J calls plus clone size are reproduced from that table; the DNA served to infer D and trimming. The sample table records around 500,000 clones; 70% to 80% of these occur just once. Together, the top ten hold 12% of the sample.

Specimen: PBMCs. The origin of this receptor is a middle-aged woman in good health. Some clones in this sample may be carry-over from other donors' samples. The rearranged segments are TRBV14 and TRBJ1-4; TRBD1 agrees with 8 junctional bases. CDR3 sequence: CASSDYRDRNEKLFF. In nucleotides, the sequence is TGTGCCAGCTCCGACTACCGGGACAGGAATGAAAAACTGTTTTTT.